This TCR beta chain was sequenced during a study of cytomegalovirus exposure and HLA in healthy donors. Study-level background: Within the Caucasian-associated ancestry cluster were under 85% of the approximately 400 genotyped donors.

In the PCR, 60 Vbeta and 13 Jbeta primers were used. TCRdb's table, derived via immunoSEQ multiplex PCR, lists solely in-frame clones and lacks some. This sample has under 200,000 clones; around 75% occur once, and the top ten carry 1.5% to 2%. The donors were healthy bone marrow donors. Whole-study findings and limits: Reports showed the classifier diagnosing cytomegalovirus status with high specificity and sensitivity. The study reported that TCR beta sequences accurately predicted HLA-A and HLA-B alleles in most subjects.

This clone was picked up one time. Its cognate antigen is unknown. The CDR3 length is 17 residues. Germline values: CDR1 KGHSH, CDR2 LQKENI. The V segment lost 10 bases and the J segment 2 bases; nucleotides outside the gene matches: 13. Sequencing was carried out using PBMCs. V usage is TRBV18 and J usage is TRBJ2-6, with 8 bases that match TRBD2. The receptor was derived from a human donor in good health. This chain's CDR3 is CATLISGGPTGANVLTF. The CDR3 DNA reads TGTGCCACCCTGATAAGCGGGGGCCCAACTGGGGCCAACGTCCTGACTTTC.